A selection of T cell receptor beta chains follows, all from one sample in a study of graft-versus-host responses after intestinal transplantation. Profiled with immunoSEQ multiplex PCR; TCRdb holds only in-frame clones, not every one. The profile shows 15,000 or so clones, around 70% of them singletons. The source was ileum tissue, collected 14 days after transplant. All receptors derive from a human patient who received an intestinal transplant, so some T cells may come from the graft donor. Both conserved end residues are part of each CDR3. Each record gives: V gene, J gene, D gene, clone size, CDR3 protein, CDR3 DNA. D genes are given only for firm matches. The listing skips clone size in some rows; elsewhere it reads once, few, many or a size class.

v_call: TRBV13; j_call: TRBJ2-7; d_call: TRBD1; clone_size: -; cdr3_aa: CASSAGQGGNEQYF; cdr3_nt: TGTGCCAGCAGCGCGGGACAGGGAGGTAACGAGCAGTACTTC
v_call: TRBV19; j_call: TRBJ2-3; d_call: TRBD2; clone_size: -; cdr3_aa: CASSQTSGRADTQYF; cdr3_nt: TGTGCCAGTAGTCAAACTAGCGGGAGGGCAGATACGCAGTATTTT
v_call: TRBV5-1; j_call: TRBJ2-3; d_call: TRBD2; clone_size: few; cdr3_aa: CASSSLGEGLGTQYF; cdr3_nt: TGCGCCAGCAGCTCGCTGGGGGAGGGTCTGGGTACGCAGTATTTT
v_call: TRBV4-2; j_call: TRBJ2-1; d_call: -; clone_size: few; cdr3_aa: CASSYGTYNEQFF; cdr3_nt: TGTGCCAGCAGCTATGGGACCTACAATGAGCAGTTCTTC
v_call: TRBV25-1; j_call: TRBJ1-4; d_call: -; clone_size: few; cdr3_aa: CASSLDATNEKLFF; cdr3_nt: TGTGCCAGCAGTCTCGATGCAACTAATGAAAAACTGTTTTTT
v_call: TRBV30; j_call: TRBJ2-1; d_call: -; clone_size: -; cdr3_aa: CAWSRDSYNEQFF; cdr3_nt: TGTGCCTGGAGTCGGGACTCCTACAATGAGCAGTTCTTC
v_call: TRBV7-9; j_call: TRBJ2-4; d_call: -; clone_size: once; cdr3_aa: CASSKIQGLAKNIQYF; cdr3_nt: TGTGCCAGCAGTAAGATACAGGGACTAGCCAAAAACATTCAGTACTTC
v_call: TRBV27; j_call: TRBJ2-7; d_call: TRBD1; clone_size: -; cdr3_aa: CASSFGTGFGYEQYF; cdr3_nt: TGTGCCAGCAGTTTCGGGACAGGGTTTGGCTACGAGCAGTACTTC
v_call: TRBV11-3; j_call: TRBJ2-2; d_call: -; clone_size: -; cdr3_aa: CASRGPSTGELFF; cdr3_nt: TGTGCCAGCCGAGGGCCGAGCACCGGGGAGCTGTTTTTT
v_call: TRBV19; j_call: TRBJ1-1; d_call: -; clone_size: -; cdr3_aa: CASNPVGVTEAFF; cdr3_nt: TGTGCCAGTAACCCAGTGGGGGTAACTGAAGCTTTCTTT
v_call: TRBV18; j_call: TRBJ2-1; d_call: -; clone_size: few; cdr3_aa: CASSPIGGPPYEQFF; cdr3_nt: TGTGCCAGCTCACCCATAGGAGGGCCCCCATATGAGCAGTTCTTC
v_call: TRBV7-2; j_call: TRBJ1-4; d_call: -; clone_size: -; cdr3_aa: CASSSGQGRGLNEKLFF; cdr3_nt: TGTGCCAGCAGCTCGGGCCAGGGCCGGGGACTTAATGAAAAACTGTTTTTT
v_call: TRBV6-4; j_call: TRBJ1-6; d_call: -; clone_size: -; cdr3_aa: CASSEELNNSPLHF; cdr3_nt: TGTGCCAGCAGTGAAGAGTTAAATAATTCACCCCTCCACTTT
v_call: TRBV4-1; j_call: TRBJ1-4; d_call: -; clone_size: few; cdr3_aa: CASSQEASTNEKLFF; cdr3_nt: TGCGCCAGCAGCCAAGAGGCGTCAACTAATGAAAAACTGTTTTTT
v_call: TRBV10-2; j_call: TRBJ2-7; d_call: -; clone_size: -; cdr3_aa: CASSETSPYEQYF; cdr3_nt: TGCGCCAGCAGTGAAACGTCCCCCTACGAGCAGTACTTC
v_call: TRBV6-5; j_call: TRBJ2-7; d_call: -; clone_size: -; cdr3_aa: CASSLGLGPYEQYF; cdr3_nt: TGTGCCAGCAGTCTGGGACTCGGGCCCTACGAGCAGTACTTC
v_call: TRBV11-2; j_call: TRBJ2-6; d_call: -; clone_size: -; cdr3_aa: CASSLDLSSGANVLTF; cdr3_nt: TGTGCCAGCAGCTTAGATCTGAGCTCTGGGGCCAACGTCCTGACTTTC
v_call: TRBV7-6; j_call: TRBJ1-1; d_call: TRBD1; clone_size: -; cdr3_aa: CASSSRGLVTEAFF; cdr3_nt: TGTGCCAGCAGCTCCAGGGGGCTGGTCACTGAAGCTTTCTTT
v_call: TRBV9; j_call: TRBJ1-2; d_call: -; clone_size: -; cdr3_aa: CASSVSSGATYGYTF; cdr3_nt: TGTGCCAGCAGCGTCTCTTCAGGGGCGACCTATGGCTACACCTTC